This T cell receptor beta chain is drawn from a study of shared clonotypes between healthy human individuals. General observations from the study: Against clonotypes common to all four donors, non-shared ones had lower generation probabilities. It was expected that sequencing depth would affect clonotype sharing among donors.

TCRdb's copy holds only in-frame clones and misses some; the assay was immunoSEQ multiplex PCR. The sample has about 680,000 clones; about 80% are singletons. Donors had no recently reported acute infections or vaccinations and were HIV-negative. The junction had 11 bases not matched to a gene; V was cut back by 3 bases and J by 3 bases. This CDR3 has 16 residues. Germline CDR1 and CDR2: MDHEN and SYDVKM. On this clone itself: What it binds is not known.

This chain joins TRBV28 and TRBJ2-7; 7 nucleotides agree with TRBD2. The sample taken for sequencing was memory CD4+ T cells sorted from blood. The subset is: CD45RA-negative fraction. The sequence was collected from a woman under 40 in good health. The CDR3 loop is CASSFRVGRGNYEQYF. The CDR3 DNA is TGTGCCAGCAGTTTTAGGGTTGGGCGGGGGAACTACGAGCAGTACTTC.